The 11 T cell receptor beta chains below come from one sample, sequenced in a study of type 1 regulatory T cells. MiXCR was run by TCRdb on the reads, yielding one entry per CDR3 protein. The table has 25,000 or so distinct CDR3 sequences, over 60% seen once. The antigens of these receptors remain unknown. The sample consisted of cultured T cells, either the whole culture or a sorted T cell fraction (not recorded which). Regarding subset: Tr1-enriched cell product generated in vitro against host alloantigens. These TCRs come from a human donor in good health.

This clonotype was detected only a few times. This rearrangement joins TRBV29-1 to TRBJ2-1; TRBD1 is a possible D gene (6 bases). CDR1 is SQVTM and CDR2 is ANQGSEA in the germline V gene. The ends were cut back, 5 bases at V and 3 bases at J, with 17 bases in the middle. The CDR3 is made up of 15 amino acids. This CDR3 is CSVLPGQLVYNEQFF. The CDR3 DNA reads TGCAGCGTTTTACCGGGACAACTCGTCTACAATGAGCAGTTCTTC.

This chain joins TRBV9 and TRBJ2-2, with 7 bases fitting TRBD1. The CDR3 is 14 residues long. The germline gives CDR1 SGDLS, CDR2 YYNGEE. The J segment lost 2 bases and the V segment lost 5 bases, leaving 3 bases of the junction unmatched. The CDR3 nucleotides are TGTGCCAGCAGGGGACAGACTAACACCGGGGAGCTGTTTTTT. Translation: CASRGQTNTGELFF.

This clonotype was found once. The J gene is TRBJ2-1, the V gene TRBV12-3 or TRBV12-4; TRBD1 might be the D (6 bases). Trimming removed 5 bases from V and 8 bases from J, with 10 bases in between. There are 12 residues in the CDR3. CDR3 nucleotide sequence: TGTGCCAGCAGTGGGGACAATCATGAGCAGTTCTTC. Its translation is CASSGDNHEQFF.

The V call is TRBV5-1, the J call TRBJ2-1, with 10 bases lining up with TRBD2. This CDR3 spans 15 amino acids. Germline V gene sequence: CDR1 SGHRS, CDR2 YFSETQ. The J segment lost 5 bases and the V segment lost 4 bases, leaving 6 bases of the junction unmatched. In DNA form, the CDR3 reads TGCGCCAGCAGCCTTAGCGGGGGGCTGGACAATGAGCAGTTCTTC. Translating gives CASSLSGGLDNEQFF.

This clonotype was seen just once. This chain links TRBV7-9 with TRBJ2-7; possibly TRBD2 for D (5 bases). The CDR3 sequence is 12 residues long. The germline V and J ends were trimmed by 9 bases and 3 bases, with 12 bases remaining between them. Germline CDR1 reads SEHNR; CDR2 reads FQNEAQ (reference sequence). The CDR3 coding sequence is TGTGCCAGTAGCGTCACTAGCTACGAGCAGTACTTC. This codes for CASSVTSYEQYF.

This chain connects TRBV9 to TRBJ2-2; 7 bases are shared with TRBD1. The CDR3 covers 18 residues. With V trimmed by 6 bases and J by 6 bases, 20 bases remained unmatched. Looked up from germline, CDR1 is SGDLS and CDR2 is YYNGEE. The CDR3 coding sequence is TGTGCCAGCAACCCCTACCGGGACAGTTTCGCCTGTGCCGGGGAGCTGTTTTTT. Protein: CASNPYRDSFACAGELFF.

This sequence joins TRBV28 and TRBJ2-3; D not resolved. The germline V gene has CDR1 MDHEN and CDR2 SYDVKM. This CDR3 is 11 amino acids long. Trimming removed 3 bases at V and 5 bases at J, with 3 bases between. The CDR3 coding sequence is TGTGCCAGCAGTTTGGGAGATACGCAGTATTTT. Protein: CASSLGDTQYF.

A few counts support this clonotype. CDR3 residues: CSASSGTGVTYEQYF. The CDR3 nucleotides read TGCAGTGCTTCCTCCGGGACAGGGGTGACCTACGAGCAGTACTTC. The V gene is TRBV20-1, the J gene TRBJ2-7; 10 nucleotides line up with TRBD1. Germline CDR1 reads DFQATT; CDR2 reads SNEGSKA (reference sequence). V shed 5 bases, J shed 2 bases, and the junction held 9 bases outside the gene matches. The CDR3 totals 15 residues.

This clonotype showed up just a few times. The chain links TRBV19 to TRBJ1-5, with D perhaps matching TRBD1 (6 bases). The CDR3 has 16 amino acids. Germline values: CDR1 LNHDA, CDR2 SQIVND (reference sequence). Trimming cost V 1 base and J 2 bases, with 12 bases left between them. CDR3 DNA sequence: TGTGCCAGTAGTATAGGACCTTCAGGGGGCAATCAGCCCCAGCATTTT. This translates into CASSIGPSGGNQPQHF.

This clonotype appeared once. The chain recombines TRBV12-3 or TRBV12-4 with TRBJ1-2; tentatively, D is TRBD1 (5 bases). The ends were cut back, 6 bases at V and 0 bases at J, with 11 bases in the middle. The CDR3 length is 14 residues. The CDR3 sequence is CASRFGATNYGYTF. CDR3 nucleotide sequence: TGTGCCAGCAGGTTCGGGGCCACTAACTATGGCTACACCTTC.

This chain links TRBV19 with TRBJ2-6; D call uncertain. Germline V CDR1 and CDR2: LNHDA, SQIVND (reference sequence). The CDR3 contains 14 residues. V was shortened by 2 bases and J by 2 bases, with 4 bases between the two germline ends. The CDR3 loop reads CASSIRTGANVLTF. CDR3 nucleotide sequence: TGTGCCAGTAGTATACGGACTGGGGCCAACGTCCTGACTTTC.